Described below is a single TCR beta chain sequence and its context. Its antigen is as yet unknown. The germline gives CDR1 SGHVS, CDR2 FQNEAQ. The CDR3 is made up of 13 amino acids. V lost 5 bases and J 8 bases, leaving 12 bases between the germline ends. Each tumor contributed about 18-55 mg of diced tissue. Each sample had two DNA replicates, around 0.53 ug blood or roughly 1.4 ug tissue. TCRdb keeps only in-frame clones here, not all; method: immunoSEQ multiplex PCR. The sample holds approximately 31,000 clones, approximately 70% seen once. The entry originates in a study of early stage breast cancer tumors. Regarding the study as a whole: Blood repertoires resembled normal breast more than tumor.

Material: breast tumor tissue. This receptor was identified in a person aged 30 to 39 with breast cancer. The rearrangement uses TRBV7-8 and TRBJ2-2; no reliable D call. The CDR3 sequence: CASSPHRAGELFF. DNA for the CDR3: TGTGCCAGCAGCCCCCATAGGGCTGGGGAGCTGTTTTTT.